Below are 15 T cell receptor beta chains sequenced from a single sample in a study of T cells expressing NK-cell markers. TCRdb reanalyzed the 5' RACE reads, giving one entry per CDR3 protein sequence and no DNA. This sample lists roughly 700 distinct CDR3 sequences; its ten largest clones have 20% to 25%. The sequenced sample was blood T cells: a sorted CD56 or NKG2C T cell subset, CD4+ or CD8+ T cells, or bulk PBMC T cells (not recorded which). The source of these receptors is a woman aged 18 to 75 in good health.

The chain is built from TRBV4-3 and TRBJ1-5; TCRdb lists TRBD1, though no DNA is available to test this call. The germline CDR1 and CDR2 sequences are LGHNA and YSLEER. The CDR3 contains 15 residues. CDR3 residues: CASSSETGGLQPQHF.

By frequency, this clonotype is large. The genes are TRBV4-3 and TRBJ2-2; TCRdb gives TRBD1 as the D gene, but with no DNA this cannot be confirmed. Germline V lookup: CDR1 LGHNA, CDR2 YSLEER. The length of the CDR3 is 18 residues. CDR3: CASSQGVGQPPNTGELFF.

This clonotype ranks as large (0.1 to 1%) in terms of frequency. The V call is TRBV6-1, the J call TRBJ1-1; no DNA is available, so the TRBD1 call from TCRdb remains unchecked. This CDR3 has 14 residues. Germline values: CDR1 MNHNS, CDR2 SASEGT. The CDR3 sequence is CASSEVVDTVEAFF.

The V call is TRBV24-1, the J call TRBJ2-1; the D gene TCRdb calls, TRBD2, cannot be checked with no DNA. The germline CDR1 and CDR2 sequences are KGHDR and SFDVKD. This CDR3 is 15 amino acids long. CDR3: CATSPGTSDYNEQFF.

This clonotype is called medium-sized based on its frequency. The chain joins TRBV4-3 to TRBJ1-3; with no DNA, the TCRdb D assignment of TRBD1 cannot be verified. CDR1 LGHNA and CDR2 YSLEER come from the germline V gene. The CDR3 extends over 15 amino acids. The CDR3: CASSQDRVPGNTIYF.

This clonotype registers large by frequency. V gene TRBV4-3 combines with J gene TRBJ2-3; the D call from TCRdb, TRBD1, cannot be confirmed without DNA. This CDR3 has 16 amino acids. Germline CDR1 is LGHNA and CDR2 is YSLEER. The CDR3 sequence is CASSQTQGQGRDTQYF.

Judged by frequency, this clonotype is large. The gene calls are TRBV4-3 and TRBJ1-4. The CDR3 has 15 amino acids. From germline, CDR1 is LGHNA and CDR2 YSLEER. The CDR3 here is CASSHEQGGPEKLFF.

The chain uses TRBV20-1 and TRBJ1-1; TCRdb calls TRBD1, which cannot be checked without DNA. Germline V CDR1 and CDR2: DFQATT, SNEGSKA (reference sequence). This CDR3 contains 13 residues. The CDR3: CSARDLGGTEAFF.

By frequency, this clonotype is medium-sized. The rearrangement joins TRBV25-1 to TRBJ2-5; TCRdb's D gene call, TRBD1, goes unchecked for lack of DNA. Per the germline V gene, CDR1 is MGHDK and CDR2 is SYGVNS. The CDR3 totals 16 residues. The CDR3 sequence: CASTPLGGRNQETQYF.

Measured by frequency, this clonotype is medium-sized. V gene TRBV4-2 combines with J gene TRBJ2-3; TCRdb's D gene call, TRBD2, goes unchecked for lack of DNA. CDR1 and CDR2 (germline): LGHNA, YNFKEQ. The CDR3 length is 16 residues. The CDR3 loop is CASSQDQAGGADTQYF.

Its frequency marks this clonotype as large. The V call is TRBV6-6, the J call TRBJ2-3; the D gene TCRdb calls, TRBD2, cannot be checked with no DNA. CDR3 size: 15 residues. CDR1 MNHNY and CDR2 SVGAGI come from the germline V gene (reference sequence). CDR3 sequence: CASRGLAGGPDTQYF.

J is TRBJ2-7 and V is TRBV4-1; TCRdb designates TRBD1, a call that cannot be tested without DNA. The germline V gene has CDR1 MGHRA and CDR2 YSYEKL. This CDR3 comprises 17 residues. The CDR3 sequence: CASSQPAEVDRGGEQYF.

Measured by frequency, this clonotype is medium-sized. The rearrangement uses TRBV6-4 and TRBJ2-3; TCRdb names TRBD2, which stays unverified in the absence of DNA. CDR1 is MRHNA and CDR2 is SNTAGT in the germline V gene. This CDR3 spans 13 amino acids. This chain's CDR3 is CASSGGSTDTQYF.

This clonotype is identified as large from frequency. The gene calls are TRBV4-3 and TRBJ1-6; the D gene TCRdb calls, TRBD1, cannot be checked with no DNA. The germline V gene encodes CDR1 LGHNA and CDR2 YSLEER. The CDR3 has 16 amino acids. Here the CDR3 reads CASSQDIGQVTSPLHF.

Measured by frequency, this clonotype is medium-sized. The chain has TRBV6-4 and TRBJ2-2; the TCRdb call, TRBD2, lacks DNA for checking. Germline CDR1 MRHNA, CDR2 SNTAGT. The CDR3 is 15 amino acids. CDR3 sequence reads: CASSETSSNTGELFF.